This T cell receptor beta chain was captured by sequencing in a study of blood T cells in healthy people across ages. Overall study findings and caveats: Naive and antigen-experienced cells could not be conclusively compared, given unsorted PBMCs. Underestimates were what the diversity estimates from one million T cells were considered to be.

This clonotype came up many times. The antigen remains unidentified. Deletions cut 5 bases from V and 0 bases from J, with 17 bases between. CDR1 and CDR2 from the germline V gene are SGHVS and FNYEAQ. The CDR3 has 17 amino acids. It was approximately 9 milliliters of peripheral blood that were drawn from each donor. The authors ran a second PCR of about 6 to 11 cycles using a sample-barcoded 5' primer and a J-beta primer mix. Every cDNA molecule bore a tag from a template-switch adaptor containing 12 random nucleotides. TCRdb re-derived calls from the 5' RACE reads in MiXCR, one entry per CDR3 protein. The sample records approximately 1,700,000 distinct CDR3 sequences, about 39% being singletons.

The sequence came from a human donor in good health. V and J are TRBV7-6 and TRBJ2-1; D unclear. The sample taken for sequencing was blood. The CDR3 nucleotides read TGTGCCAGCAGCCCAACGGAGTCATCGAGCTCCTACAATGAGCAGTTCTTC. Protein product: CASSPTESSSSYNEQFF.